This T cell receptor (beta chain) was profiled in a study of CD4+ T cells in melanoma. General study results and limits: Neoantigen-specific CD4+ T cells in melanoma reportedly had diverse differentiation states.

In regard to this clone: Its antigen is unknown.

Clones were read by immunoSEQ multiplex PCR, and TCRdb kept only the in-frame ones, dropping some. The sample holds over 130,000 clones, 92% seen once. V lost 4 bases and J lost 9; bases outside the gene matches: 11. The CDR3 covers 15 residues. CDR1 SGHTA and CDR2 FQGNSA come from the germline V gene. This sequence originates from a human donor with melanoma. The rearrangement uses TRBV7-2 and TRBJ2-5, with TRBD2 matching over 10 bases. CDR3 amino acids: CASSSRTSGRGAQYF. The CDR3 DNA reads TGTGCCAGCAGCTCCCGGACTAGCGGTCGAGGGGCCCAGTACTTC.